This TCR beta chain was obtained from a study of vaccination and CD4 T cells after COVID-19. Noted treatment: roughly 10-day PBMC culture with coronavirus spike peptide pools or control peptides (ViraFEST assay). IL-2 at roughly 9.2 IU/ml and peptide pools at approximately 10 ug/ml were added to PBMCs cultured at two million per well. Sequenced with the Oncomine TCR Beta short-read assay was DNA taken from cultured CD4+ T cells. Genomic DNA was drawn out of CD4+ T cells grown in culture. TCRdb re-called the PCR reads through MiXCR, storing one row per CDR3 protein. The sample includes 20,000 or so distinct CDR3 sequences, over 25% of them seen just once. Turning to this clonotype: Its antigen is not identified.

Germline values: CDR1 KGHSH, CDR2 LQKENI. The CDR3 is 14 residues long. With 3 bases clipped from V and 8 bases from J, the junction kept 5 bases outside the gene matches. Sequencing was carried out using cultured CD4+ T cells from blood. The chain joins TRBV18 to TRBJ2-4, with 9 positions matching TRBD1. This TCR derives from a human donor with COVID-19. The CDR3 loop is CASSPPGQGDIQYF. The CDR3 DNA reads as TGTGCCAGCTCACCTCCGGGACAGGGAGACATTCAGTACTTC.